This T cell receptor (beta chain) was identified during a study of T cell responses to AZD1222 COVID-19 vaccine. Study observations and caveats: Regions 160-218 and 743-854 dominated among vaccine-associated CD4 TCRs spanning spike. After two AZD1222 doses, spike-specific TCR breadth and depth rose versus day 0. The repertoires were collected only after the peak T cell response. A mostly white British donor set with more females was recruited, and clonal diversity was possibly underestimated.

This CDR3 has 15 residues. Germline V gives CDR1 SGHDT, CDR2 YYEEEE. V was clipped by 4 bases and J by 3 bases; unmatched bases: 8. The table came from immunoSEQ multiplex PCR; TCRdb's copy has only in-frame clones and leaves some out. Among around 150,000 clones listed, just over 90% were seen once. This clone occurred once. The target antigen is unknown. The rearrangement links TRBV5-6 to TRBJ2-3; 7 nucleotides agree with TRBD1. The TCR originated in an adult who received the AZD1222 COVID-19 vaccine. Specimen: peripheral blood, collected 28 days after the second AZD1222 dose. CDR3 sequence: CASSHRQGNTDTQYF. The CDR3 DNA is TGTGCCAGCAGCCACCGACAGGGTAATACAGATACGCAGTATTTT.